This T cell receptor beta chain was captured by sequencing in a study of T cell responses to AZD1222 COVID-19 vaccine. V gave up 5 bases and J gave up 1 base; unmatched junction bases: 8. The CDR3 spans 16 residues. Germline CDR1 reads SGHTA; CDR2 reads FQGNSA. Data came from immunoSEQ multiplex PCR; TCRdb stores just in-frame clones and leaves some out. Of 95,000 to 150,000 clones listed, approximately 85% are singletons. This TCR derives from an adult in good health. The chain has TRBV7-2 and TRBJ2-7, with TRBD2 identical over 10 bases. The sequenced sample was peripheral blood, obtained on day 0 of AZD1222 vaccination. The CDR3 region is CASSPMALAGSYEQYF. The CDR3 DNA follows: TGTGCCAGCAGCCCCATGGCACTAGCGGGGTCCTACGAGCAGTACTTC.